A single sample is the source of the 5 T cell receptor beta chains below, sequenced in a study of cytotoxic CD8 clonotypes in ibrutinib-treated CLL. Profiled with immunoSEQ multiplex PCR; TCRdb holds only in-frame clones, not every one. The sample holds 300,000 or so clones, 67% seen once. The source material was PBMCs, sampled after 36 months of ibrutinib treatment. These receptors all stem from a human donor with chronic lymphocytic leukemia.

The CDR3 bases are TGTGCCAGCAGCTTGGGGTTAGGGGTCGCGAACACTGAAGCTTTCTTT. This sequence encodes CASSLGLGVANTEAFF. J is TRBJ1-1 and V is TRBV5-6; perhaps TRBD1 as D (5 bases). V was cut by 0 bases and J by 1 base, with 13 bases left in between. CDR3 length: 16 amino acids. The germline V gene has CDR1 SGHDT and CDR2 YYEEEE.

This clone occurred a few times. V is TRBV2 and J is TRBJ2-7; a possible D gene is TRBD1 (5 bases). The CDR3 has 13 amino acids. With 0 bases removed from V and 3 bases from J, the gap between germline ends came to 6 bases. CDR1 is SNHLY and CDR2 is FYNNEI in the germline V gene. CDR3 coding DNA: TGTGCCAGCAGTGAAGCAGGGGACTACGAGCAGTACTTC. Amino acid sequence: CASSEAGDYEQYF.

V is TRBV5-4 and J is TRBJ2-7, with 7 bases aligning to TRBD1. Trimming removed 2 bases from V and 4 bases from J; junction bases left unmatched: 3. Germline V gives CDR1 SGHNT, CDR2 YYREEE (reference sequence). The CDR3 sequence is 13 residues long. CDR3: CASSLQGSYEQYF. The CDR3 DNA reads as TGTGCCAGCAGCTTACAGGGGTCTTACGAGCAGTACTTC.

This chain joins TRBV6-6 and TRBJ2-3; D unclear. V lost 9 bases to trimming and J lost 7 bases, with 17 bases between them. This CDR3 is built from 13 residues. Germline values: CDR1 MNHNY, CDR2 SVGAGI (reference sequence). CDR3 bases: TGTGCCAGTTATACGGTGGGTTCAAATACGCAGTATTTT. Its translation is CASYTVGSNTQYF.

This chain uses TRBV5-1 with TRBJ2-7, with 13 bases that match TRBD2. Trimming cost V 0 bases and J 0 bases; bases outside gene matches: 3. The length of the CDR3 is 17 residues. CDR1 and CDR2 from the germline V gene are SGHRS and YFSETQ. DNA for the CDR3: TGCGCCAGCAGCTTGGCGACTAGCGGGGGGCCCTCCTACGAGCAGTACTTC. As protein: CASSLATSGGPSYEQYF.